Below are 14 T cell receptor beta chains sequenced from a single sample in a study of blood T cells in healthy people across ages. A second about 6 to 11 cycle PCR used barcoded and J-beta primers. TCRdb fed the 5' RACE reads into MiXCR, producing one record per CDR3 protein. There are about 1,500,000 distinct CDR3 sequences in the sample; 28% occur only once, and more than 6% lies in the top ten. Sequencing used blood. The source of these receptors is a woman in her twenties or thirties in good health.

As concerns this clonotype: An end of the junction differs from the germline gene, which may be a read error. The V gene is TRBV28, the J gene TRBJ2-7, with TRBD1 matching 7 bases. This CDR3 is built from 14 residues. Germline lookup yields CDR1 MDHEN and CDR2 SYDVKM. The CDR3 reads CTSQGGSQGYEQYF. CDR3 nucleotides: TGTACCAGCCAAGGGGGCTCCCAAGGATACGAGCAGTACTTC.

This clonotype was counted only a few times. V is TRBV6-1 and J is TRBJ2-4; no reliable D call. The J call may be in error: the DNA end matches TRBJ2-7 better. The CDR3 covers 15 residues. Germline CDR1 and CDR2: MNHNS and SASEGT. CDR3 sequence (DNA): TGTGCCAGCAGTGATCTAAGAGTCAGCCCCTACGAGCAGTACTTC. Its translation is CASSDLRVSPYEQYF.

This chain links TRBV7-9 with TRBJ1-4; D not certain. Germline V gives CDR1 SEHNR, CDR2 FQNEAQ (reference sequence). The CDR3 sequence is 13 residues long. The V and J ends lost 3 bases and 5 bases respectively, with 7 bases between them. This CDR3 is CASSFSKNEKLFF. The CDR3, as DNA: TGTGCCAGCAGCTTTTCGAAAAATGAAAAACTGTTTTTT.

This chain connects TRBV4-1 to TRBJ2-5; 12 positions agree with TRBD2. V trimming: 5 bases; J trimming: 3 bases; junction bases outside the gene matches: 10. CDR1 is MGHRA, CDR2 YSYEKL, per germline. The CDR3 covers 17 residues. The CDR3: CASSVSLRLAGEETQYF. As DNA, the CDR3 is TGCGCCAGCAGCGTCTCCCTTAGACTAGCGGGAGAAGAGACCCAGTACTTC.

The V gene is TRBV5-1, the J gene TRBJ2-6; D perhaps matches TRBD2 (6 bases). The CDR3 is made up of 15 amino acids. Germline V gene data show CDR1 as SGHRS and CDR2 as YFSETQ. Trimming took off 0 bases at V and 8 bases at J, with 12 bases between the two ends. In nucleotides, the CDR3 is TGCGCCAGCAGCTTGGATCCGGGAGTAACCAACGTCCTGACTTTC. It translates to CASSLDPGVTNVLTF.

There are a few counts of this clonotype. The gene calls are TRBV27 and TRBJ2-1, with 7 nucleotides matching TRBD1. Per germline, CDR1 MNHEY and CDR2 SMNVEV (reference sequence). This CDR3 has 15 residues. J gave up 9 bases and V 2 bases, and 10 bases lay outside the gene matches. The CDR3 loop reads CASSLLGQAVPEQFF. DNA of the CDR3: TGTGCCAGCAGTTTACTAGGACAGGCAGTTCCTGAGCAGTTCTTC.

CDR3 sequence reads: CASSLQKTMDRGEDTQYF. The CDR3 DNA reads as TGTGCCAGCAGTTTGCAAAAGACCATGGACAGGGGAGAAGATACGCAGTATTTT. J is TRBJ2-3 and V is TRBV7-9, with 9 bases identical to TRBD1. The CDR3 contains 18 residues. Germline CDR1 and CDR2: SEHNR and FQNEAQ (reference sequence). The V and J ends lost 6 bases and 5 bases, in that order; junction bases with no gene match: 18.

This clonotype was picked up many times. At one of its ends the junction is not consistent with the germline gene, which may arise from a read error. The chain has TRBV5-1 and TRBJ1-5; 7 nucleotides agree with TRBD1. The CDR3 has 14 amino acids. Germline loops: CDR1 SGHRS, CDR2 YFSETQ. The CDR3 sequence is CASSLTGENQPQHF. The CDR3 nucleotides read TGTGCCAGCAGCTTAACAGGGGAGAACCAGCCCCAGCATTTT.

As for this clonotype: Its ends do not fully match the called genes, so a read error is possible. The chain has TRBV12-3 or TRBV12-4 and TRBJ2-3; D not certain. The CDR3 runs to 12 residues. CDR3 DNA sequence: TGTGCCAGCAGTCCAAGCACAGATATGCAGTATTTT. This translates into CASSPSTDMQYF.

This clonotype came up a few times. J is TRBJ2-3 and V is TRBV29-1; 7 bases map to TRBD1. The V and J ends lost 8 bases and 1 base, in that order; junction bases with no gene match: 9. The germline V gene encodes CDR1 SQVTM and CDR2 ANQGSEA. This CDR3 has 14 amino acids. DNA for the CDR3: TGCAGCCTACGAAGGACAGGCGGCACAGATACGCAGTATTTT. This sequence encodes CSLRRTGGTDTQYF.

CDR3 in DNA: TGCAGCGTGTGGGGCACTGAAGCTTTCTTT. It specifies CSVWGTEAFF. The chain joins TRBV29-1 to TRBJ1-1; D gene uncertain. The V end lost 6 bases, the J end lost 4 bases, and 6 bases lay between the germline ends. This CDR3 comprises 10 residues. Germline CDR1 reads SQVTM; CDR2 reads ANQGSEA.

This clonotype occurred a few times. The chain is built from TRBV6-6 and TRBJ2-2; D perhaps matches TRBD2 (6 bases). Germline CDR1 reads MNHNY; CDR2 reads SVGAGI (reference sequence). The CDR3 totals 14 residues. V shed 3 bases and J shed 4 bases, with 9 bases lying between them. CDR3 loop: CASSYFGSTGELFF. DNA of the CDR3: TGTGCCAGCAGTTATTTCGGGAGCACCGGGGAGCTGTTTTTT.

Only a few counts were recorded for this clonotype. This chain uses TRBV5-1 with TRBJ1-1, with a tentative D call TRBD1 (5 bases). Germline V gives CDR1 SGHRS, CDR2 YFSETQ. CDR3 length: 13 residues. V dropped 3 bases and J dropped 11 bases, with 17 bases sitting between them. CDR3 protein: CASSWAGASAAFF. CDR3 bases: TGCGCCAGCAGCTGGGCCGGGGCCTCAGCGGCTTTCTTT.

This clonotype was counted many times. The rearrangement uses TRBV29-1 and TRBJ2-7; 7 bases line up with TRBD1. Trimming removed 7 bases from V and 5 bases from J; junction bases left unmatched: 14. This CDR3 comprises 14 residues. Germline V lookup: CDR1 SQVTM, CDR2 ANQGSEA. This chain's CDR3 is CSAKRGQGVNEQYF. In nucleotides, the CDR3 is TGCAGCGCTAAAAGGGGGCAGGGGGTCAACGAGCAGTACTTC.